What follows describes a single T cell receptor beta chain. This clonotype was counted many times. There is no known antigen for this receptor. One base away there is no much larger clone; base qualities are not given. The sample's time point label, decoded: day 60 (about 2 months) after transplantation. What this sample's treatment or condition label stands for: allogeneic hematopoietic cell transplantation with graft depleted of TCRalphabeta T cells and CD19 B cells. Transplant recipients were children who received TCRalphabeta/CD19-depleted allogeneic hematopoietic cell grafts. The sample originates from a study of T-cell reconstitution after alpha-beta-depleted transplantation in children listed by TCRdb under 2016. Background for the entire study: The study quantitatively tracked T-cell immune reconstitution after TCRalphabeta/CD19-depleted allogeneic hematopoietic cell transplantation in children using TCR repertoire profiling. Paper-wide results and their limitations: Over subsequent months, a decline in hyperexpanded clone frequencies was noted, and after one year, T-cell counts and TCRbeta diversity were mostly ascribed to newly produced T cells. The apparently early alphabetaT-cell count recovery about two months after transplant was reportedly dependent on only several hundred rapidly expanded clones derived from non-depleted graft cells. In some patients, high TCRbeta diversity at day 60 was attributed to recipient T cells and intrathymic progenitors that had survived conditioning.

The germline V and J ends show losses of 5 bases and 4 bases respectively, and no gene match explains 10 bases of the junction. Inclusive of the bounding cysteine and phenylalanine, the CDR3 is 16 residues long. The sequence is cut down to CDR3 DNA, 48 bases in frame from base 1. Taken from the germline V gene, the CDR1 and CDR2 loops are SGHTA and FQGNSA. The method behind the library was PCR. Sequencing instrument: Illumina HiSeq 2500. TCR libraries were prepared with molecular barcoding, using unique molecular identifiers to normalize TCRbeta repertoire quantification. TCRdb redid the processing of the public reads, applying fastp at Q25 and MiXCR, and retained in-frame beta chains. Identical CDR3 proteins give one entry, which carries the most common genes and DNA. The sample records 97,000 or so distinct CDR3 sequences, about 5.6% of which are singletons. The ten largest clones take up more than 5.5% of the sample.

The sequencing here drew on PBMCs, mostly from graft donor cells, taken 60 days after TCRalphabeta/CD19-depleted stem cell transplant. The source of this sequence is a female patient aged 2-15 years who had a stem cell transplant for Fanconi anemia, so the T cells may come from the graft donor. The rearranged chain carries TRBV7-2 and TRBJ2-1, and TRBD2 matches 8 of the central bases. The CDR3 has the sequence CASSRQSGGFYNEQFF. The nucleotides are TGTGCCAGCAGCCGCCAGTCGGGGGGGTTTTACAATGAGCAGTTCTTC.